The rows below give T cell receptor beta chains drawn from one sample of a study of identical twins. TCRdb re-derived calls from the 5' RACE reads in MiXCR, one entry per CDR3 protein. The sample records around 340,000 distinct CDR3 sequences, approximately 13% being singletons. These data were likewise used in another study, on yellow fever vaccine responses in identical twins.

Material: CD8+ T cells sorted from blood. Source of these receptors: a woman between 18 and 29 years old in good health. Both conserved end residues are part of each CDR3. Fields, in order: J gene, D gene, V gene, clone size, CDR3 DNA, CDR3 protein. A D gene is named only where the DNA matches it firmly. Clone sizes are given selectively: once, few, many, or a class where the clone is expanded.

TRBJ2-1 | TRBD2 | TRBV7-9 | . | TGTGCCAGCAGCCATCTAGCGGGGGGGCAGTACAATGAGCAGTTCTTC | CASSHLAGGQYNEQFF
TRBJ1-5 | . | TRBV6-5 | . | TGTGCCAGCAGTTATCAGGGGATAGGACAGCCCCAGCATTTT | CASSYQGIGQPQHF
TRBJ1-2 | TRBD1 | TRBV2 | . | TGTGCCAGCAGGTTCGGACAGGGCTATGGCTACACCTTC | CASRFGQGYGYTF
TRBJ1-1 | . | TRBV2 | . | TGTGCCAGCAGTGAGGCCTTAAGGAAAGCTTTCTTT | CASSEALRKAFF
TRBJ2-7 | TRBD2 | TRBV7-9 | many | TGTGCCAGCAGCTCCCGGACTAGTCGCACCTACGAGCAGTACTTC | CASSSRTSRTYEQYF
TRBJ2-2 | . | TRBV29-1 | many | TGCAGCGTTGTTACAGCCACCGGGGAGCTGTTTTTT | CSVVTATGELFF
TRBJ1-1 | TRBD1 | TRBV24-1 | . | TGTGCCACCAGTGATGGGACAGGGGAAGCTTTCTTT | CATSDGTGEAFF
TRBJ2-1 | TRBD2 | TRBV4-1 | . | TGCGCCAGCAGCCAAGCCCGAACTAGCGGGAGGGTGACCACCTACAATGAGCAGTTCTTC | CASSQARTSGRVTTYNEQFF
TRBJ1-2 | . | TRBV20-1 | few | TGCAGCCAATATAGGGGCGGCTATGGCTACACCTTC | CSQYRGGYGYTF
TRBJ2-3 | TRBD1 | TRBV7-9 | . | TGTGCCAGCAGCTTAGGGACAGGCGCTAGCACAGATACGCAGTATTTT | CASSLGTGASTDTQYF
TRBJ2-5 | . | TRBV11-3 | . | TGTGCCAGCAGCCCCGGGACCGCTCTGTCCGCCCAGTACTTC | CASSPGTALSAQYF
TRBJ2-7 | . | TRBV5-1 | . | TGCGCCAGCAGCATCTCCGGGACCTTCTCCGGCTCCTACGAGCAGTACTTC | CASSISGTFSGSYEQYF
TRBJ2-7 | . | TRBV7-9 | few | TGTGCCAGCAGCTTAGGCGGGACCCAATACGAGCAGTACTTC | CASSLGGTQYEQYF
TRBJ1-4 | . | TRBV15 | . | TGTGCCACCAGCGGAGACTCTGAGGATCCGCTGTTTTTT | CATSGDSEDPLFF
TRBJ2-7 | TRBD1 | TRBV14 | . | TGTGCCAGCAGCCAAGGACAGGGAAACGAGCAGTACTTC | CASSQGQGNEQYF
TRBJ2-5 | . | TRBV7-9 | few | TGTGCCAGCAGCTTAGAATCGGAGACCCAGTACTTC | CASSLESETQYF
TRBJ2-1 | TRBD2 | TRBV7-6 | few | TGTGCCAGCAGCTTCACCGGGACTAGCGGGAGTAATGAGCAGTTCTTC | CASSFTGTSGSNEQFF
TRBJ2-1 | TRBD2 | TRBV20-1 | few | TGCAGTGCGGTGACTAGCGGGGGGCCGGTTGAGCAGTTCTTC | CSAVTSGGPVEQFF
TRBJ1-4 | . | TRBV3-1 | . | TGTGCCAGCAGCCAAGGTGGACCTAATGAAAAACTGTTTTTT | CASSQGGPNEKLFF
TRBJ1-1 | TRBD1 | TRBV4-1 | . | TGCGCCAGCAGCCAAGTCCCTGGGCAGGGGGCAGGAGAAGCTTTCTTT | CASSQVPGQGAGEAFF
TRBJ2-1 | . | TRBV9 | . | TGTGCCAGCAGCGCGGACAGTGCCCCCTACAATGAGCAGTTCTTC | CASSADSAPYNEQFF
TRBJ2-5 | TRBD1 | TRBV5-5 | few | TGTGCCAGCAGCTGGGACAGGACAGGGGGTGTTGGGCAAGAGACCCAGTACTTC | CASSWDRTGGVGQETQYF
TRBJ1-1 | . | TRBV27 | . | TGTGCCAGCAGTTTATCGATCGGCAGGGGGAACACTGAAGCTTTCTTT | CASSLSIGRGNTEAFF
TRBJ2-1 | . | TRBV6-2/TRBV6-3 | . | TGTGCCAGCAGTTACTCTCGGGGGGCCCCTTTGGGTGAGCAGTTCTTC | CASSYSRGAPLGEQFF